Below, 18 T cell receptor beta chains from the same sample are listed, as sequenced in a study of T cell changes during pregnancy in multiple sclerosis (dated by TCRdb to between 2018 and 2021). Receptor amplification or capture employed the immunoSEQ multiplex PCR assay. TCRdb obtained this table from immuneACCESS and retained in-frame rearrangements with V and J assigned. These tables miss some clones; where compared with another copy, unresolved V genes account for less than half of the shortfall, and the remainder is unexplained. The sample has tens of thousands of clones on record, around 90% of them singletons. Jointly, the top ten make up over 0.65% of the sample. Material: CD4+ T cells from peripheral blood mononuclear cells, obtained in the second trimester of pregnancy. These receptors all come from a female donor in good health, enrolled as a control in a pregnancy study.

The gene calls are TRBV7-2 and TRBJ1-5, with a possible D match to TRBD1 (6 bases). Trimming left V 5 bases short and J 7 bases short, with 15 bases between. CDR1 is SGHTA, CDR2 FQGNSA, per germline. CDR3 length equals 14 residues. The CDR3 region has the DNA TGTGCCAGCAGCGCGACCGTACAGGGCCAGCCCCAGCATTTT. Encoded protein: CASSATVQGQPQHF.

The V gene is TRBV9, the J gene TRBJ1-2; D remains ambiguous. This CDR3 spans 15 amino acids. The V and J ends lost 0 bases and 8 bases respectively, with 17 bases between them. CDR1 SGDLS and CDR2 YYNGEE come from the germline V gene. Written as DNA, the CDR3 is TGTGCCAGCAGCGTAGACGGGGATGGGGTTGGCGGCTACACCTTC. This gives the protein CASSVDGDGVGGYTF. The whole variable domain, filled in from reference TRBV9 and TRBJ1-2, reads DSGVTQTPKHLITATGQRVTLRCSPRSGDLSVYWYQQSLDQGLQFLIQYYNGEERAKGNILERFSAQQFPDLHSELNLSSLELGDSALYFCASSVDGDGVGGYTFGSGTRLTVV.

V and J are TRBV5-6 and TRBJ1-5; D is unresolved. The CDR3 runs to 16 residues. V lost 1 base, J lost 0 bases, and 11 bases lay in between. Germline values: CDR1 SGHDT, CDR2 YYEEEE. The CDR3 sequence is CASSLYRGSSNQPQHF. CDR3 DNA: TGTGCCAGCAGCTTGTATAGAGGGAGTAGCAATCAGCCCCAGCATTTT.

The chain uses TRBV7-3 and TRBJ1-1, with 7 bases that match TRBD1. Per germline, CDR1 SGHTA and CDR2 FQGTGA. The CDR3 consists of 16 residues. V was clipped by 5 bases and J by 1 base; unmatched bases: 10. In DNA form, the CDR3 reads TGTGCCAGCAGCAAAACAGGGGCTCGGAGGAACACTGAAGCTTTCTTT. It translates to CASSKTGARRNTEAFF.

The chain recombines TRBV7-9 with TRBJ2-3; 7 bases are shared with TRBD1. Germline V CDR1 and CDR2: SEHNR, FQNEAQ (reference sequence). This CDR3 contains 16 residues. V gave up 1 base and J gave up 0 bases; unmatched junction bases: 4. The CDR3 loop reads CASSLGDSGSTDTQYF. As DNA, the CDR3 is TGTGCCAGCAGCTTAGGGGACAGTGGAAGCACAGATACGCAGTATTTT.

The genes are TRBV6-1 and TRBJ2-1; D might be TRBD2 (7 bases). The germline CDR1 and CDR2 sequences are MNHNS and SASEGT. V lost 2 bases, J lost 3 bases, and 17 bases lay in between. The CDR3 contains 17 residues. The CDR3 DNA reads TGTGCCAGCAGTGAATTCGGGGCGGGGGCATTCTACAATGAGCAGTTCTTC. Its translation is CASSEFGAGAFYNEQFF.

This CDR3 reads CAISLPGQQETQYF. The CDR3 coding sequence is TGTGCCATCAGCCTACCGGGACAGCAAGAGACCCAGTACTTC. The chain carries TRBV10-3 and TRBJ2-5; 7 bases are shared with TRBD1. The CDR3 sequence is 14 residues long. Trimming cost V 6 bases and J 2 bases; bases outside gene matches: 6. Germline-derived CDR1 and CDR2 are ENHRY and SYGVKD.

The chain links TRBV30 to TRBJ1-5, with unresolved D. V shed 0 bases and J shed 5 bases, with 8 bases lying between them. The CDR3 is 13 amino acids. CDR1 is GTSNPN, CDR2 SVGIG, per germline (reference sequence). The CDR3 here is CAWSVQSDQPQHF. Here the CDR3 DNA reads TGTGCCTGGAGTGTCCAAAGCGATCAGCCCCAGCATTTT.

This clone was recorded only once. This sequence joins TRBV19 and TRBJ1-5, with D unresolved. The germline CDR1 and CDR2 sequences are LNHDA and SQIVND (reference sequence). The CDR3 covers 13 residues. Trimming left V 5 bases short and J 3 bases short, with 8 bases between. This CDR3 reads CASSLRFNQPQHF. The DNA of the CDR3 is TGTGCCAGTAGTCTAAGATTCAATCAGCCCCAGCATTTT.

The V call is TRBV19, the J call TRBJ1-4, with 9 bases identical to TRBD1. Germline V gene lookup returns CDR1 LNHDA and CDR2 SQIVND (reference sequence). CDR3 size: 13 residues. V shed 11 bases and J 5 bases; nucleotides not matched to a gene: 6. The CDR3 loop reads CAGRDRENEKLFF. CDR3 nucleotides: TGTGCCGGCCGGGACAGGGAGAATGAAAAACTGTTTTTT.

The chain carries TRBV7-2 and TRBJ2-1, with 9 bases matching TRBD1. V was pared by 3 bases and J by 8 bases, with 11 bases of the junction left unmatched. Germline V CDR1 and CDR2: SGHTA, FQGNSA. The CDR3 has 16 residues. For the CDR3, the DNA is TGTGCCAGCAGCTTCGACGGGACAGGGAGGTCGGATGAGCAGTTCTTC. Translating it yields CASSFDGTGRSDEQFF.

The chain joins TRBV7-2 to TRBJ2-1, with D hard to call. Germline CDR1 reads SGHTA; CDR2 reads FQGNSA. Trimming removed 2 bases from V and 10 bases from J, with 9 bases in between. The length of the CDR3 is 12 residues. This CDR3 is CASSLFFIEQFF. CDR3 DNA: TGTGCCAGCAGCTTATTCTTTATCGAGCAGTTCTTC.

This chain connects TRBV2 to TRBJ1-6, with a weak D call TRBD1 (5 bases). Trimming cost V 8 bases and J 4 bases, with 21 bases left between them. Germline values: CDR1 SNHLY, CDR2 FYNNEI. The CDR3 covers 17 residues. CDR3 in amino acids: CASLGVRPGGYNSPLHF. For the CDR3, the DNA is TGTGCCAGCTTAGGTGTTAGACCCGGGGGATATAATTCACCCCTCCACTTT.

This clone was found once. The V gene is TRBV19, the J gene TRBJ2-1, with 10 bases fitting TRBD2. CDR3 length equals 15 residues. CDR1 is LNHDA, CDR2 SQIVND, per germline (reference sequence). J gave up 4 bases and V 4 bases, and 4 bases lay outside the gene matches. The CDR3 protein is CASSNSGGMYNEQFF. CDR3 DNA sequence: TGTGCCAGTAGTAATAGCGGGGGGATGTACAATGAGCAGTTCTTC.

This clone was found once. This chain links TRBV15 with TRBJ1-2; 9 bases map to TRBD1. This CDR3 region has 14 residues. V shed 5 bases, J shed 6 bases, and the junction held 7 bases outside the gene matches. The germline CDR1 and CDR2 sequences are LNHNV and YYDKDF (reference sequence). CDR3 in amino acids: CATSLTGGTNGYTF. CDR3 in DNA: TGTGCCACCAGCCTCACAGGGGGCACCAATGGCTACACCTTC.

The V gene is TRBV7-2, the J gene TRBJ1-1, with D possibly matching TRBD1 (5 bases). V lost 7 bases and J 6 bases, leaving 15 bases between the germline ends. Germline values: CDR1 SGHTA, CDR2 FQGNSA. The CDR3 has 13 residues. The CDR3 here is CASTWGGIAEAFF. The CDR3 nucleotides read TGTGCCAGCACCTGGGGGGGGATCGCTGAAGCTTTCTTT.

This sequence joins TRBV7-8 and TRBJ1-6; D call uncertain. Germline V lookup: CDR1 SGHVS, CDR2 FQNEAQ. The CDR3 loop spans 14 amino acids. V lost 1 base and J 5 bases, leaving 6 bases between the germline ends. The DNA for the CDR3 is TGTGCCAGCAGCTTAGTACGGGATAATTCACCCCTCCACTTT. Translation gives CASSLVRDNSPLHF.

V gene TRBV4-3 combines with J gene TRBJ2-5; 10 bases line up with TRBD2. Germline CDR1 is LGHNA and CDR2 is YSLEER. The CDR3 has 14 amino acids. The ends lost 4 bases at V and 3 bases at J; junction bases unmatched: 2. The CDR3 DNA reads as TGCGCCAGCAGCCGAACTAGCGGGGAAGAGACCCAGTACTTC. It yields the protein CASSRTSGEETQYF.